This T cell receptor (beta chain) is drawn from a study of cytomegalovirus exposure and HLA in healthy donors. Study as a whole: Sequencing of 180 million or so T cells in an earlier analysis found around 110 million unique TCR beta sequences. General study findings and limits: Among TCR beta chains of equal frequency, HLA-associated ones were more clonally expanded in a later analysis.

The V gene's germline CDR1 is SGHAT and CDR2 FQNNGV. This CDR3 contains 16 residues. The V gene end was trimmed by 3 bases and the J gene end by 1 base; junction bases not matched to a gene: 6. Comment on this clone: Its target is not known.

The study ran its PCR with 60 Vbeta and 13 Jbeta primers. The repertoire was sequenced with immunoSEQ multiplex PCR; TCRdb's copy has only in-frame clones and lacks some. Of around 190,000 clones listed, 70% to 80% were seen once; the top ten hold under 2.5%. Sequencing was done on a sample of PBMCs. The chain recombines TRBV11-2 with TRBJ2-5; 9 bases match TRBD2. The sequence was collected from a man between 60 and 70 years old in good health and CMV-seronegative. CDR3 sequence (DNA): TGTGCCAGCAGCTTCTTAGCGGGGGCGTCCCAAGAGACCCAGTACTTC. Protein sequence: CASSFLAGASQETQYF.